Shown below are 21 T cell receptor beta chains from a single sample sequenced in a study of T cells after yellow fever vaccination. MiXCR, applied by TCRdb to the 5' RACE reads, yields one record per CDR3 protein. The profile covers fewer than 90,000 distinct CDR3 sequences, with about 6.6% appearing a single time and roughly 35% taken by the ten largest. Sequenced material: CD8+ T cells sorted from PBMCs, taken about 5 days after the first yellow fever vaccination. The source is a young man who received the YFV17D yellow fever vaccine.

This clonotype was seen a handful of times. This chain links TRBV2 with TRBJ2-7; possible D gene TRBD1, 6 bases. V lost 2 bases to trimming and J lost 2 bases, with 13 bases between them. The CDR3 contains 15 residues. CDR1 is SNHLY, CDR2 FYNNEI, per germline. The CDR3 is CASSEILGHPYEQYV. As DNA, the CDR3 is TGTGCCAGCAGTGAAATATTGGGACACCCCTACGAGCAGTACGTC.

This clonotype has only a few counts. The chain links TRBV7-3 to TRBJ2-7, with D perhaps matching TRBD2 (7 bases). Trimming took 1 base from V and 4 from J, leaving 14 bases between them. The CDR3 length is 15 residues. Germline V gene sequence: CDR1 SGHTA, CDR2 FQGTGA. The CDR3 DNA reads TGTGCCAGCAGCTTAAGCGCGGGGGCCGTTTACGAGCAGTACTTC. Translated: CASSLSAGAVYEQYF.

This clonotype was observed a handful of times. This chain connects TRBV18 to TRBJ1-1; 7 bases fit TRBD1. The V gene end was trimmed by 2 bases and the J gene end by 4 bases; junction bases not matched to a gene: 10. The CDR3 contains 16 residues. The germline V gene has CDR1 KGHSH and CDR2 LQKENI. The CDR3 nucleotides read TGTGCCAGCTCACCATGGAGGGACAGATCGAGCACTGAAGCTTTCTTT. It encodes CASSPWRDRSSTEAFF.

This clonotype counts as medium-sized (0.01 to 0.1%). The J gene is TRBJ1-1, the V gene TRBV19; D is ambiguous. Germline V gene lookup returns CDR1 LNHDA and CDR2 SQIVND (reference sequence). This CDR3 region has 11 residues. Trimming removed 8 bases from V and 5 bases from J, with 9 bases in between. CDR3 bases: TGTGCCAGTGGACGTGGTACTGAAGCTTTCTTT. Translation gives CASGRGTEAFF.

In this sample, this clonotype turned up a few times. The J gene is TRBJ2-3, the V gene TRBV5-1; 7 nucleotides agree with TRBD2. The CDR3 loop spans 16 amino acids. CDR1 is SGHRS, CDR2 YFSETQ, per germline. The V gene end was trimmed by 5 bases and the J gene end by 0 bases; junction bases not matched to a gene: 9. CDR3 nucleotide sequence: TGCGCCAGCAGACACGGACGGGGGGATAGCACAGATACGCAGTATTTT. Translating gives CASRHGRGDSTDTQYF. Based on the CDR3 plus reference TRBV5-1 and TRBJ2-3, the full variable domain is KAGVTQTPRYLIKTRGQQVTLSCSPISGHRSVSWYQQTPGQGLQFLFEYFSETQRNKGNFPGRFSGRQFSNSRSEMNVSTLELGDSALYLCASRHGRGDSTDTQYFGPGTRLTVL.

V and J are TRBV7-3 and TRBJ1-1; TRBD1 agrees at 7 bases. Germline V gene lookup returns CDR1 SGHTA and CDR2 FQGTGA. The V and J ends lost 3 bases and 5 bases, in that order; junction bases with no gene match: 9. The CDR3 spans 15 residues. The DNA for the CDR3 is TGTGCCAGCAGCTTGACAGGGTTCCCCCGGACTGAAGCTTTCTTT. Translating gives CASSLTGFPRTEAFF.

This clonotype appeared a few times. V and J are TRBV25-1 and TRBJ1-1; D is unclear. The CDR3 loop spans 12 amino acids. Trimming cost V 8 bases and J 5 bases, with 12 bases left between them. Germline assignment: CDR1 MGHDK and CDR2 SYGVNS. CDR3 protein: CASEAGITEAFF. CDR3 in DNA: TGTGCCAGCGAGGCGGGGATAACTGAAGCTTTCTTT.

The gene calls are TRBV29-1 and TRBJ2-7; TRBD2 is a possible D gene (6 bases). Germline lookup yields CDR1 SQVTM and CDR2 ANQGSEA. Trimming removed 4 bases at V and 1 base at J, with 11 bases between. The CDR3 is 13 amino acids. CDR3 sequence (DNA): TGCAGCGTTGCCTCGGGACTGTCCTACGAGCAGTACTTC. Its protein is CSVASGLSYEQYF.

This chain uses TRBV15 with TRBJ2-7; perhaps TRBD2 as D (6 bases). In germline, CDR1 is LNHNV, CDR2 YYDKDF (reference sequence). V was trimmed by 1 base and J by 4 bases, leaving 8 bases between them. The CDR3 has 13 residues. The CDR3 DNA follows: TGTGCCACCAGCAGAGCACTAGCTTACGAGCAGTACTTC. It is translated as CATSRALAYEQYF. The variable domain in full, with the rest retrieved from reference TRBV15 and TRBJ2-7, is DAMVIQNPRYQVTQFGKPVTLSCSQTLNHNVMYWYQQKSSQAPKLLFHYYDKDFNNEADTPDNFQSRRPNTSFCFLDIRSPGLGDTAMYLCATSRALAYEQYFGPGTRLTVT.

Note on this clonotype: This clone may be a read error of a much larger clone one base away. The chain is built from TRBV4-3 and TRBJ2-3; D is unresolved. Germline values: CDR1 LGHNA, CDR2 YSLEER. This CDR3 has 16 residues. The CDR3 coding sequence is TGCGACAGCAGCCAAGAGATAGCAGGAGCCTCGGATACGCAGTATTTT. Residues: CDSSQEIAGASDTQYF.

This clonotype was detected a few times. This chain uses TRBV20-1 with TRBJ1-1; 7 bases are shared with TRBD1. This CDR3 spans 13 amino acids. Germline CDR1 is DFQATT and CDR2 is SNEGSKA (reference sequence). The junction had 3 bases not matched to a gene; V was cut back by 3 bases and J by 2 bases. CDR3 coding DNA: TGCAGTGCTAGGGACAGGAGTAACACTGAAGCTTTCTTT. It specifies CSARDRSNTEAFF.

The chain links TRBV6-5 to TRBJ1-2; D is possibly TRBD1 (6 bases). From germline, CDR1 is MNHEY and CDR2 SVGAGI. V was cut by 4 bases and J by 6 bases, with 18 bases left in between. This CDR3 is built from 15 residues. CDR3 residues: CASSSRQGSGDGYTF. The DNA for the CDR3 is TGTGCCAGCAGTTCCCGGCAGGGGAGTGGCGATGGCTACACCTTC.

This clonotype was counted at least ten times. The rearrangement uses TRBV6-1 and TRBJ2-3, with D possibly TRBD2 on 7 matching bases. Germline assignment: CDR1 MNHNS and CDR2 SASEGT. This CDR3 has 14 residues. V lost 5 bases and J 4 bases, leaving 13 bases between the germline ends. CDR3: CASSPTGGPDTQYF. The CDR3 nucleotides are TGTGCCAGCAGTCCCACCGGGGGGCCAGATACGCAGTATTTT.

The rearrangement joins TRBV14 to TRBJ2-1; TRBD2 might be the D (7 bases). The CDR3 totals 16 residues. V was clipped by 0 bases and J by 7 bases, with 16 bases between them. Per germline, CDR1 SGHDN and CDR2 FVKESK. The CDR3 loop is CASSQEVGGARNEQFF. CDR3 nucleotides: TGTGCCAGCAGCCAAGAGGTGGGGGGGGCCCGGAATGAGCAGTTCTTC.

The sample holds many counts of this clonotype. The CDR3 protein is CASSTGRLGRTDTQYF. The CDR3 region has the DNA TGTGCCAGTTCGACAGGGCGACTGGGGAGGACAGATACGCAGTATTTT. The chain has TRBV25-1 and TRBJ2-3; tentative D call: TRBD1 (7 bases). The CDR3 runs 16 residues. The germline gives CDR1 MGHDK, CDR2 SYGVNS. V shed 9 bases and J shed 3 bases, with 22 bases lying between them.

This clonotype was picked up many times. The CDR3 sequence: CASSQGPGSGPTDTQYF. In DNA, the CDR3 is TGTGCCAGCAGCCAGGGCCCGGGGAGCGGCCCCACAGATACGCAGTATTTT. The chain is built from TRBV7-9 and TRBJ2-3; D may be TRBD1 or TRBD2 (5 bases each). V shed 5 bases and J shed 2 bases, with 20 bases lying between them. This CDR3 contains 17 residues. CDR1 and CDR2 from the germline V gene are SEHNR and FQNEAQ (reference sequence).

This clonotype was counted many times. The genes are TRBV12-5 and TRBJ2-4; unclear D gene. CDR3 length equals 11 residues. From germline, CDR1 is LGHNT and CDR2 FRNRAP. The V end was cut by 7 bases, the J end by 4 bases, with 5 bases between. CDR3 bases: TGTGCTAGTGCAGCGAAAAACATTCAGTACTTC. It yields the protein CASAAKNIQYF.

In this sample, this clonotype turned up a few times. The chain carries TRBV27 and TRBJ2-3; D not certain. From germline, CDR1 is MNHEY and CDR2 SMNVEV (reference sequence). This CDR3 comprises 12 residues. Trimming shortened V by 3 bases and J by 4 bases, and 5 bases separated the two germline ends. The CDR3 loop is CASSLYADTQYF. CDR3 coding DNA: TGTGCCAGCAGTTTGTATGCAGATACGCAGTATTTT.

This clonotype was seen at least ten times. The rearrangement uses TRBV4-3 and TRBJ2-3, with D possibly TRBD2 on 7 matching bases. Germline loops: CDR1 LGHNA, CDR2 YSLEER. The CDR3 has 15 amino acids. Trimming took off 4 bases at V and 6 bases at J, with 17 bases between the two ends. This CDR3 reads CASSPLVRGGDTQYF. The CDR3 nucleotides are TGCGCCAGCAGCCCCCTCGTAAGGGGGGGGGATACGCAGTATTTT.

This clonotype was seen repeatedly, ten times or more. V gene TRBV4-1 combines with J gene TRBJ2-5; no definite D call. V was shortened by 0 bases and J by 2 bases, with 10 bases between the two germline ends. Germline CDR1 reads MGHRA; CDR2 reads YSYEKL. CDR3 length: 15 residues. The CDR3 sequence: CASSQDPLIQETQYF. In nucleotides, the CDR3 is TGCGCCAGCAGCCAAGATCCCCTGATACAAGAGACCCAGTACTTC.

This clonotype was counted a few times. V gene TRBV4-3 combines with J gene TRBJ1-1; D not resolved. The germline CDR1 and CDR2 sequences are LGHNA and YSLEER. V dropped 0 bases and J dropped 3 bases, with 14 bases sitting between them. The CDR3 contains 16 residues. The CDR3 region has the DNA TGCGCCAGCAGCCAAGAGTTAGTAAGGCAGGACACTGAAGCTTTCTTT. Its protein is CASSQELVRQDTEAFF.